The T cell receptor (beta chain) described here comes from a study of cytomegalovirus exposure and HLA in healthy donors. For the study at large: Approximately 80 million unique TCRs, all from HLA-typed donors, were included in an early release of the data.

As for this clone: Its target is not known.

The PCR ran on 60 Vbeta and 13 Jbeta primers. The data were produced by immunoSEQ multiplex PCR, yet TCRdb's version contains in-frame clones alone and is incomplete. The sample includes about 140,000 clones, 76% seen only once; the top ten take 1.8%. General observations from the study: Usually a TCR sequence was rare, but some public TCRs were found in many donors.

Trimming took 5 bases from V and 0 from J, leaving 14 bases between them. Germline-derived CDR1 and CDR2 are SGHVS and FQNEAQ. The CDR3 sequence is 15 residues long. The chain recombines TRBV7-8 with TRBJ2-7; D gene ambiguous. The sample consisted of PBMCs. The clonotype comes from a man in his forties or fifties in good health and CMV-seronegative. The CDR3 nucleotides are TGTGCCAGCAGCCCTCACCAGGCGAGCTCCTACGAGCAGTACTTC. It specifies CASSPHQASSYEQYF.